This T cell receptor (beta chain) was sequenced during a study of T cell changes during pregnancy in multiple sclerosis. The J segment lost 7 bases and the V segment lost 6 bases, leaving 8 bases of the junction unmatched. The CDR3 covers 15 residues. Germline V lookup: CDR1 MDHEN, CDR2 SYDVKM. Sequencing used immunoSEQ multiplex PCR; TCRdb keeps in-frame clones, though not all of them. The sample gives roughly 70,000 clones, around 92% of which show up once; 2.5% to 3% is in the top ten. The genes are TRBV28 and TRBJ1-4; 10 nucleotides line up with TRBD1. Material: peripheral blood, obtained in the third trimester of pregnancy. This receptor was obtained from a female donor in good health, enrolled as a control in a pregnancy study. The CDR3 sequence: CASRTDRGRGEKLFF. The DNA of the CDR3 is TGTGCCAGCAGGACTGACAGGGGGCGAGGTGAAAAACTGTTTTTT.